This TCR beta chain is from a study of type 1 and type 2 diabetes patients. Study-wide background: CD4+ or CD8+ T cells were positively selected from PBMCs with microbeads.

The PCR template was genomic DNA. Amplification of the beta chain CDR3 used 30 forward and 13 reverse multiplex primers. Using its own MiXCR run on the multiplex PCR reads, TCRdb lists one record per CDR3 protein. In the table there are about 270,000 distinct CDR3 sequences, around 47% of which are singletons. V lost 1 base to trimming and J lost 0 bases, with 6 bases between them. Germline CDR1 LNHDA, CDR2 SQIVND (reference sequence). This CDR3 has 14 residues. This clonotype was seen repeatedly, ten times or more. The chain couples TRBV19 to TRBJ1-2, with D unresolved. The sequence was collected from a man younger than 35 with type 2 diabetes. The source material was peripheral blood mononuclear cells (PBMCs). DNA for the CDR3: TGTGCCAGTAGTATAGGACACACTAACTATGGCTACACCTTC. It is translated as CASSIGHTNYGYTF.